This TCR beta chain was sequenced for a study of blood T cell repertoires in COVID-19. Study summary: Researchers got acute and convalescent COVID-19 samples from the United States, Italy and Spain. T cells, B-cell-depleted T cells, or PBMCs provided the cDNA or gDNA that served as material.

Original processing methods: By means of reference gene primer amplification, nucleated cell counts were estimated. The assay was immunoSEQ multiplex PCR, and TCRdb's table has in-frame clones only and misses some. The V and J calls and the clone size are those of that table, but D and trimming were determined from the DNA. Of about 60,000 clones listed, about nine tenths are singletons. The trim removed 5 bases at V and 1 base at J, leaving 6 bases unmatched. The germline V gene encodes CDR1 MDHEN and CDR2 SYDVKM. This CDR3 has 15 amino acids. The chain combines TRBV28 with TRBJ1-1; TRBD1 agrees at 8 bases. The sequencing sample was made of peripheral blood. The source of this sequence is a human donor in a cohort sampled during active COVID-19. The CDR3 bases are TGTGCCAGCAGTGTCCACAGGGGGGGGAACACTGAAGCTTTCTTT. Encoded protein: CASSVHRGGNTEAFF.